This T cell receptor beta chain was recovered during a study of T cells expressing NK-cell markers. Looked up from germline, CDR1 is SGHRS and CDR2 is YFSETQ. The CDR3 spans 14 residues. Study-wide results and caveats: As a fraction of CD8+ T cells, dominant NKG2C+ clonotypes reached roughly 1.0-7.0% in over 5 donors.

No DNA is given; TCRdb re-called the 5' RACE reads and lists each CDR3 protein once. The table lists about 160,000 distinct CDR3 sequences. Comments on this clonotype: Its antigen is as yet unknown.

Sequencing was performed on blood T cells: a sorted CD56 or NKG2C T cell subset, CD4+ or CD8+ T cells, or bulk PBMC T cells (not recorded which). The chain is built from TRBV5-1 and TRBJ1-3; TCRdb calls TRBD1, which cannot be checked without DNA. The TCR sequence derives from a woman aged 18 to 75 in good health. CDR3 region: CASSATGGGNTIYF.